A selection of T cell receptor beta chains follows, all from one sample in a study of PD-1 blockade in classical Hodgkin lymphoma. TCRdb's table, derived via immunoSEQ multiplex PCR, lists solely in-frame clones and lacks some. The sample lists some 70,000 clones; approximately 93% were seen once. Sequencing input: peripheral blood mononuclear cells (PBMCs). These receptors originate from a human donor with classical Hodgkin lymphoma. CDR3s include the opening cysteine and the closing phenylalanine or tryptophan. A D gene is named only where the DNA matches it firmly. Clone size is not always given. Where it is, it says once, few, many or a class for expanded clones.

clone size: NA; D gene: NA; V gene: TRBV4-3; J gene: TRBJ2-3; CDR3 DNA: TGCGCCAGCAGCCAAGAGTTGCAAGATACGCAGTATTTT; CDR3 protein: CASSQELQDTQYF
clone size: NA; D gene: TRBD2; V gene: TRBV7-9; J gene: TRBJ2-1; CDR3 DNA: TGTGCCAGCAGACCTTCTCTCGGACTAGCGGGAAACAATGAGCAGTTCTTC; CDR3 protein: CASRPSLGLAGNNEQFF
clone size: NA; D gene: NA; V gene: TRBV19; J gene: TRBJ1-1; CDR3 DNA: TGTGCCAGTAGTCCGAACAGGGTTAACACTGAAGCTTTCTTT; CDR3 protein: CASSPNRVNTEAFF
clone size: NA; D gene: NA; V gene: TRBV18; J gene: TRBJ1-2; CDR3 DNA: TGTGCCAGCTCACCAGGGATAGCTTCTAACTATGGCTACACCTTC; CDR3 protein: CASSPGIASNYGYTF
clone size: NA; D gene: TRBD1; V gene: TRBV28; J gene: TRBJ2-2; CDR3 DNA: TGTGCCAGCAGTAACTGGGACAGGGCGGAGGAAGAGGAGCTGTTTTTT; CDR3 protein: CASSNWDRAEEEELFF
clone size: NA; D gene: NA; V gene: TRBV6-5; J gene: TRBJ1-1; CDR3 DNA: TGTGCCAGCAGTAGAACAGGGATAGCTTTCTTT; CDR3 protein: CASSRTGIAFF
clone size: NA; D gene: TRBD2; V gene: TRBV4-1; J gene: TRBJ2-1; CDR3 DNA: TGCGCCAGCAGCCCGAGCCCTAGCGGGGGGGCCCATGAGCAGTTCTTC; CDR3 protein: CASSPSPSGGAHEQFF
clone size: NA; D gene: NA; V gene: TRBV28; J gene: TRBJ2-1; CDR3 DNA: TGTGCCAGCAGTTTCCTCGGTTTAGGGGACAATGAGCAGTTCTTC; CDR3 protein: CASSFLGLGDNEQFF
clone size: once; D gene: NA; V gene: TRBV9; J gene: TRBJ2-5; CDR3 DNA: TGTGCCAGCAGTGGTGGGCTACTTCTGGGGGAGACCCAGTACTTC; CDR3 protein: CASSGGLLLGETQYF
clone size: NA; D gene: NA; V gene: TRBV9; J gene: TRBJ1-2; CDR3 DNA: TGTGCCAGCAGCGTAGATCCCGTAGTAGGGCACTATGGCTACACCTTC; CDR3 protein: CASSVDPVVGHYGYTF
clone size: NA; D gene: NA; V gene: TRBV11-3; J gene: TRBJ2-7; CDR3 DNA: TGTGCCAGCAGCTTGGACGGTTACGAGCAGTACTTC; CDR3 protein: CASSLDGYEQYF
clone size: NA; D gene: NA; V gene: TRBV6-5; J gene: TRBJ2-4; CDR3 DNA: TGTGCCAGCAGCCCCGGCAATGGACGGAACATTCAGTACTTC; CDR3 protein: CASSPGNGRNIQYF
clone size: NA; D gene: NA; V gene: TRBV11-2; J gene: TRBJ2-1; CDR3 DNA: TGTGCCAGCAGCTTAGATCTCACCCGGGAATACAATGAGCAGTTCTTC; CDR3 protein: CASSLDLTREYNEQFF
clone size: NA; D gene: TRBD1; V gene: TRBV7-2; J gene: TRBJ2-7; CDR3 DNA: TGTGCCAGCAGCGCCCGACAGGGGTCGGTCCACGAGCAGTACTTC; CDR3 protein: CASSARQGSVHEQYF
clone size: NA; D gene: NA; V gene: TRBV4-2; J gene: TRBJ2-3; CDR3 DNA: TGTGCCAGCAGCCAAGAACGGCGAGATACGCAGTATTTT; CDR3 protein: CASSQERRDTQYF
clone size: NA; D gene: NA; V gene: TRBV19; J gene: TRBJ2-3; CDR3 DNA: TGTGCCAGTAACCCCCGGGACACGGACGGCGATACGCAGTATTTT; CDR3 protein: CASNPRDTDGDTQYF
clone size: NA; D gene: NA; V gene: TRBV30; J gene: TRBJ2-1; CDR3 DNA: TGTGCCTGGAGTCGCGACAGGCCTTCCTACAATGAGCAGTTCTTC; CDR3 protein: CAWSRDRPSYNEQFF